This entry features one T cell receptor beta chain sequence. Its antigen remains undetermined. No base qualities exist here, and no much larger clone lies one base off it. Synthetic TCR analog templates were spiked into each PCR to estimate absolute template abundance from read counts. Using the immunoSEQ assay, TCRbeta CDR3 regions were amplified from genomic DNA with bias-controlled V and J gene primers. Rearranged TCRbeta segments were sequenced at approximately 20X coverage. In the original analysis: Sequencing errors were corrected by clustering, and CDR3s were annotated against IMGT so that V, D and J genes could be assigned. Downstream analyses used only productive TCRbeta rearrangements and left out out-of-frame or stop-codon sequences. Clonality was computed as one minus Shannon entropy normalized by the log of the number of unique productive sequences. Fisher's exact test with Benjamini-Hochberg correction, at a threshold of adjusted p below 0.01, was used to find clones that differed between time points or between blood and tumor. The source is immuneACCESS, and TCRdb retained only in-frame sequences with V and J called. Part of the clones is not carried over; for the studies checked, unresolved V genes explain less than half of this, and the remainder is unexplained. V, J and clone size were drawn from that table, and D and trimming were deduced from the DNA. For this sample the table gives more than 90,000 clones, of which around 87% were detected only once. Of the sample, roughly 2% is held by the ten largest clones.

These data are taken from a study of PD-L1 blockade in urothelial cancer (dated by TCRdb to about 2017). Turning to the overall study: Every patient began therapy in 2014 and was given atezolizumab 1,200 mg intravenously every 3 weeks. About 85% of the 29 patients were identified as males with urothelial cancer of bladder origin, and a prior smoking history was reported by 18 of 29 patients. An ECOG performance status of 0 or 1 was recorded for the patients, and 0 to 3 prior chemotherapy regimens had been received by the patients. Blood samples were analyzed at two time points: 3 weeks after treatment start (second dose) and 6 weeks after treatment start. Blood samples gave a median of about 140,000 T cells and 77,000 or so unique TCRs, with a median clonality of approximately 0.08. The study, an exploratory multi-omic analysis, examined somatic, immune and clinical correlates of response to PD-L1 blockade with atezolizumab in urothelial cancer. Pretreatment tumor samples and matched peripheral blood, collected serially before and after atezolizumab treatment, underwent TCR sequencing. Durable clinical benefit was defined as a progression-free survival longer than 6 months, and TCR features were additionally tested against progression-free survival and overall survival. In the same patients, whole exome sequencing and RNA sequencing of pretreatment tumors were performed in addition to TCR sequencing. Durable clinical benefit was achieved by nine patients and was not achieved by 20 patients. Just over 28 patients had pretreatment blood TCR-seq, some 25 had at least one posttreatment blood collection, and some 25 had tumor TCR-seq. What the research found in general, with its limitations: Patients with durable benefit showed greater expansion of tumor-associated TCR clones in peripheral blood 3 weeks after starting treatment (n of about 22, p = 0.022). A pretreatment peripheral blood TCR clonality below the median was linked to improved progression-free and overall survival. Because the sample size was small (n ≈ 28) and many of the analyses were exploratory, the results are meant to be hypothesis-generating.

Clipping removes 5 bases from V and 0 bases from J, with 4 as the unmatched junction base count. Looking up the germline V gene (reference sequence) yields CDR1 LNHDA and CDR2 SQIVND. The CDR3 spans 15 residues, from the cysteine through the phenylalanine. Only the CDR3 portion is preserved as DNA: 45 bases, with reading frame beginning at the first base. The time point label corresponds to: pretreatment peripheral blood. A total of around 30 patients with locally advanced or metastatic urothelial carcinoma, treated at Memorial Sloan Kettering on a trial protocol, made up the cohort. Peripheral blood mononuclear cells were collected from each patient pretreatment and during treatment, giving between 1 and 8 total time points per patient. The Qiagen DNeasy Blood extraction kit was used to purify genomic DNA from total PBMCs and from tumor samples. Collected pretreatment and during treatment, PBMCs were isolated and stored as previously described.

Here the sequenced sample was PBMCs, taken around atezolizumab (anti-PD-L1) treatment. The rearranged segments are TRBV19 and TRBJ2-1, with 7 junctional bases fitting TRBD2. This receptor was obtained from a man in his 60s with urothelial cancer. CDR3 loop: CASSPQRDSYNEQFF. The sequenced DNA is TGTGCCAGTAGTCCCCAGCGGGACTCCTACAATGAGCAGTTCTTC.